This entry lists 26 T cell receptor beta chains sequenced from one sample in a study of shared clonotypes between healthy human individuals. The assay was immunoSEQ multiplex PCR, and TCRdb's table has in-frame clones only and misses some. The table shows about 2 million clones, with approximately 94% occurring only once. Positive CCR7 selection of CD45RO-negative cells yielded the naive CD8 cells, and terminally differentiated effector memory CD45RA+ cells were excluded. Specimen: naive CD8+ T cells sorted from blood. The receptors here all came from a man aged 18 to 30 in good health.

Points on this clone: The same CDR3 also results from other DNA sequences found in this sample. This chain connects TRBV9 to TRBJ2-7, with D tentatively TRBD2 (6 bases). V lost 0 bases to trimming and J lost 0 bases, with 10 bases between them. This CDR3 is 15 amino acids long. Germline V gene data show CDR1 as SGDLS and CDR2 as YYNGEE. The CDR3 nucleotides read TGTGCCAGCAGCGTAGAAGGGCGGGGCTCCTACGAGCAGTACTTC. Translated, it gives CASSVEGRGSYEQYF.

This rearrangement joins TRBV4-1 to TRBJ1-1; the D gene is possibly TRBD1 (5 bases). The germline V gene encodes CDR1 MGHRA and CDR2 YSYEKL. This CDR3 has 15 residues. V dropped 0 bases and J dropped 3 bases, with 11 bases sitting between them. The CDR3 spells CASSQDRAGDTEAFF. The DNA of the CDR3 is TGCGCCAGCAGCCAAGATCGAGCGGGGGACACTGAAGCTTTCTTT.

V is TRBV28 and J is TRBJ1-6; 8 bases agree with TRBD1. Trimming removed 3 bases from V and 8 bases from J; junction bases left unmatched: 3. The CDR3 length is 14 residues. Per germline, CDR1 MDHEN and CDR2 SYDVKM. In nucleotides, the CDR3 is TGTGCCAGCAGTTTTGGGACAGGCTATTCACCCCTCCACTTT. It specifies CASSFGTGYSPLHF.

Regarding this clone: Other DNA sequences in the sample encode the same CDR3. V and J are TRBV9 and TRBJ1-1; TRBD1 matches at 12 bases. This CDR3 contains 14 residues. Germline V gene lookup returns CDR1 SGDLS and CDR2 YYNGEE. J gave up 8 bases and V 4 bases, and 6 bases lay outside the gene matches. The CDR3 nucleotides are TGTGCCAGCAGCCCGGGGACAGGGGGCACCGAAGCTTTCTTT. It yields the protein CASSPGTGGTEAFF.

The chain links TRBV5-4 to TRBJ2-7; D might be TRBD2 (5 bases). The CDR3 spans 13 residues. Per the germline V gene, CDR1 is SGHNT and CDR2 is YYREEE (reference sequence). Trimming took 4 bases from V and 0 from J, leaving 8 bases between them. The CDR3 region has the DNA TGTGCCAGCAGCCCGCGGGCCTCCTACGAGCAGTACTTC. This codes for CASSPRASYEQYF.

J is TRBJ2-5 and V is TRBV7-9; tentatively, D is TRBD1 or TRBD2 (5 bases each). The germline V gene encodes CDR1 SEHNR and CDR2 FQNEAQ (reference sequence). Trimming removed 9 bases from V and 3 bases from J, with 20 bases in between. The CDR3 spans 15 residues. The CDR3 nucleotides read TGTGCCAGTGATGAAGGGACGCAAGTGGAAGAGACCCAGTACTTC. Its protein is CASDEGTQVEETQYF.

The CDR3 loop reads CASSFRGSDTQYF. Written as DNA, the CDR3 is TGTGCCAGCAGCTTTCGGGGATCAGATACGCAGTATTTT. The chain couples TRBV11-3 to TRBJ2-3; a possible D gene is TRBD2 (5 bases). CDR1 SGHNT and CDR2 YENEEA come from the germline V gene. The CDR3 is made up of 13 amino acids. V shed 3 bases and J shed 4 bases, with 8 bases lying between them.

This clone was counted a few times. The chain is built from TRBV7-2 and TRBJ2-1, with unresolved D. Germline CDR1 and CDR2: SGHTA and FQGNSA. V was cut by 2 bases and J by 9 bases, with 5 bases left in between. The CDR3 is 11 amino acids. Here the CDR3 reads CASSLLGEQFF. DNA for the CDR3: TGTGCCAGCAGCTTATTGGGTGAGCAGTTCTTC.

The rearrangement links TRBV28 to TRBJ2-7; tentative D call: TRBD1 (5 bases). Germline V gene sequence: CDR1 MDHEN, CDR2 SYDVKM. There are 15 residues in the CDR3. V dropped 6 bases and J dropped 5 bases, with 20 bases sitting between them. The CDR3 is CASSDSLGSLDEQYF. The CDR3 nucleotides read TGTGCCAGCAGCGACAGCTTAGGGTCCCTCGACGAGCAGTACTTC.

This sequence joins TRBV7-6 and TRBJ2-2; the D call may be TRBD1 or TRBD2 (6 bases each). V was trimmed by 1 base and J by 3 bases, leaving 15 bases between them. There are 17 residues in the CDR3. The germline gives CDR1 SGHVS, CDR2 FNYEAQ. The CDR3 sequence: CASSLVNGGQDTGELFF. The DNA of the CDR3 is TGTGCCAGCAGCTTAGTTAATGGGGGGCAGGACACCGGGGAGCTGTTTTTT. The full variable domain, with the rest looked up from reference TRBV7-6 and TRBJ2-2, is GAGVSQSPRYKVTKRGQDVALRCDPISGHVSLYWYRQALGQGPEFLTYFNYEAQQDKSGLPNDRFSAERPEGSISTLTIQRTEQRDSAMYRCASSLVNGGQDTGELFFGEGSRLTVL.

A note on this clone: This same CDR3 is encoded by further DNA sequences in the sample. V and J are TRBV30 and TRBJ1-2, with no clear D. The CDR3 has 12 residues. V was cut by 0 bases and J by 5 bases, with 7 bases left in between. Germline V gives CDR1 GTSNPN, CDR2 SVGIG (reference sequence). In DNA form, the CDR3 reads TGTGCCTGGAGTGTACGAGGTTATGGCTACACCTTC. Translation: CAWSVRGYGYTF.

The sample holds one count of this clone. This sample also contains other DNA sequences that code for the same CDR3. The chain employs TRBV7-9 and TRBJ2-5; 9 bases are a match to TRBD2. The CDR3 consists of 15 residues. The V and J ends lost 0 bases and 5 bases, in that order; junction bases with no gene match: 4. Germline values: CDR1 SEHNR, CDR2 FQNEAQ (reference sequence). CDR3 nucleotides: TGTGCCAGCAGCTTAGCCGGCGGGGGGGCGGAGACCCAGTACTTC. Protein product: CASSLAGGGAETQYF.

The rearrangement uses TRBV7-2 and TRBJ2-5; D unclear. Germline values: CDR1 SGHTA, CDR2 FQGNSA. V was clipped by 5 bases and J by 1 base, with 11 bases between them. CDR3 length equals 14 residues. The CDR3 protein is CASSPHLSQETQYF. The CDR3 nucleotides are TGTGCCAGCAGCCCGCACCTCTCCCAAGAGACCCAGTACTTC.

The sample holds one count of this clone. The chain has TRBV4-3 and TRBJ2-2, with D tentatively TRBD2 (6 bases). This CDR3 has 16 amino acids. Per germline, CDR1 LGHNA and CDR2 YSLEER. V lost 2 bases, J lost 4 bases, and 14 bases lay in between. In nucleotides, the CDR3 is TGCGCCAGCAGCCAATTAACGGGAGTAGGCACCGGGGAGCTGTTTTTT. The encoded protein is CASSQLTGVGTGELFF.

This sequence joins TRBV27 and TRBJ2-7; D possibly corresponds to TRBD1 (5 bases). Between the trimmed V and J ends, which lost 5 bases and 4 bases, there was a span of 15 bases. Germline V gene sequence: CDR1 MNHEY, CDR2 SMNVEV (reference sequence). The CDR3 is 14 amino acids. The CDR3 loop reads CASSLTDPYYEQYF. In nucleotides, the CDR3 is TGTGCCAGCAGTCTGACAGACCCCTATTACGAGCAGTACTTC.

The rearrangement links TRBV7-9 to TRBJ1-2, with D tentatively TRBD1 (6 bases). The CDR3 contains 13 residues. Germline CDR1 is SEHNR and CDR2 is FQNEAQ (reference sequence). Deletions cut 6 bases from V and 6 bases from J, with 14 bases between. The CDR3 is CASSHGGGDGYTF. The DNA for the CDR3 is TGTGCCAGCAGTCACGGCGGGGGCGATGGCTACACCTTC.

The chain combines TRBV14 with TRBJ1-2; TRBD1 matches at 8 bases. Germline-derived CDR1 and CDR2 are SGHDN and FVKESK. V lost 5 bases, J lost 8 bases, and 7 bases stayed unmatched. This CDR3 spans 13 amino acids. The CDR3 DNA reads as TGTGCCAGCAGCTCGGACAGGGCGGGCGGCTACACCTTC. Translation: CASSSDRAGGYTF.

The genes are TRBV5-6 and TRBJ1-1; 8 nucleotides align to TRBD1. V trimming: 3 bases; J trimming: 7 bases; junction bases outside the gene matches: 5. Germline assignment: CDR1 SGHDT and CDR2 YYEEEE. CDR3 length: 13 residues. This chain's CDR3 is CASSWDRSLEAFF. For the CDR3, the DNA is TGTGCCAGCAGCTGGGACAGGAGCCTTGAAGCTTTCTTT.

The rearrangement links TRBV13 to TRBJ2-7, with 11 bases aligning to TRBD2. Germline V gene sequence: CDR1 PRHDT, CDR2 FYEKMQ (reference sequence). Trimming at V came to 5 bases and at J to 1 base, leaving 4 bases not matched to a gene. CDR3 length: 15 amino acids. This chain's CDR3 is CASSKRTSGSYEQYF. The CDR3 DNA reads TGTGCCAGCAGCAAGAGGACTAGCGGGTCCTACGAGCAGTACTTC.

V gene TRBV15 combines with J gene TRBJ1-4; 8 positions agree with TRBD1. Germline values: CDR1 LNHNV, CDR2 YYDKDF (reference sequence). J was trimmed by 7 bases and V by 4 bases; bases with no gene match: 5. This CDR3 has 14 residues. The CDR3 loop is CATSNDRGGEKLFF. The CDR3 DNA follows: TGTGCCACCAGCAACGACAGGGGAGGTGAAAAACTGTTTTTT.

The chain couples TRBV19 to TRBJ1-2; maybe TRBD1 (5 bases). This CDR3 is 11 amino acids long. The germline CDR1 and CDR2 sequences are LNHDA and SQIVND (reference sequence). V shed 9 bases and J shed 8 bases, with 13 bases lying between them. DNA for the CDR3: TGTGCCAGCCACGAAGGGGTCGGCTACACCTTC. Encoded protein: CASHEGVGYTF. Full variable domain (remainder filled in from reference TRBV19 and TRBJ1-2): DGGITQSPKYLFRKEGQNVTLSCEQNLNHDAMYWYRQDPGQGLRLIYYSQIVNDFQKGDIAEGYSVSREKKESFPLTVTSAQKNPTAFYLCASHEGVGYTFGSGTRLTVV.

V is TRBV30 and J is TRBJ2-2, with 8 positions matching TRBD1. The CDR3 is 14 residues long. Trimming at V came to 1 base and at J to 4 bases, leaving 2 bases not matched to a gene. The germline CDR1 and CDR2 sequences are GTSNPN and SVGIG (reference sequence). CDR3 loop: CAWSGQGSTGELFF. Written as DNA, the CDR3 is TGTGCCTGGAGTGGACAGGGGAGCACCGGGGAGCTGTTTTTT.

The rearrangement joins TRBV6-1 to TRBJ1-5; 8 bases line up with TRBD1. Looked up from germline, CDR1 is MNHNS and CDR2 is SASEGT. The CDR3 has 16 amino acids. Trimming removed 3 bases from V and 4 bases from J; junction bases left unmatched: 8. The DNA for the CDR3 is TGTGCCAGCAGTGAGGGCAGGGGGCTGGGTAATCAGCCCCAGCATTTT. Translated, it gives CASSEGRGLGNQPQHF.

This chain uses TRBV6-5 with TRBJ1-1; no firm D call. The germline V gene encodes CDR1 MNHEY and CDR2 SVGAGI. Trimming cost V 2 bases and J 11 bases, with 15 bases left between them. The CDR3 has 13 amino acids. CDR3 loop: CASSYGRELGAFF. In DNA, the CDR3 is TGTGCCAGCAGTTACGGGAGGGAACTTGGGGCTTTCTTT.

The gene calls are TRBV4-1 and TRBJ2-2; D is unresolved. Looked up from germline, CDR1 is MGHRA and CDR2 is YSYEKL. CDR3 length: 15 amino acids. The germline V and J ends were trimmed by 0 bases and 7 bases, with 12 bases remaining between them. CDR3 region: CASSQDALGIGELFF. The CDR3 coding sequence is TGCGCCAGCAGCCAAGATGCCCTGGGAATCGGGGAGCTGTTTTTT.

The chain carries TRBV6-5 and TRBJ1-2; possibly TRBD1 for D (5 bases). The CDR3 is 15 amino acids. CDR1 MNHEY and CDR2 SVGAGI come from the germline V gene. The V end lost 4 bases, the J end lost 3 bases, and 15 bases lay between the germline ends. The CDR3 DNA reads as TGTGCCAGCAGTTCCCTGGGGGAAAAGGACTATGGCTACACCTTC. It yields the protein CASSSLGEKDYGYTF.